Following are 32 T cell receptor beta chains from one sample sequenced in a study of relationships among human T cell subsets (dated by TCRdb to the early 2010s). CD4+CD25+ regulatory T cells were selected from positively selected CD4+ cells using anti-CD25 beads. Library prep was done by multiplex PCR. Instrument used: 454 GS FLX. TCR alpha and beta CDR3 regions were amplified from mRNA by semiquantitative ARM-PCR. In ARM-PCR, tagged nested gene-specific primers were applied first, and communal superprimers then carried out the exponential amplification. TCRdb reprocessed the public reads (quality trimming at Q25 with fastp, clone calling with MiXCR) and kept in-frame beta chains. One record per CDR3 amino acid sequence lists the most common genes and DNA. In all, the sample holds fewer than 15,000 distinct CDR3 sequences, and approximately 60% of those were seen once. The top ten clones comprise approximately 2% of the sample.

Material for sequencing was Tregs sorted from blood. The receptors were sampled from a man in his forties or fifties in good health.

This clonotype turned up a few times. The rearrangement joins TRBV5-1 to TRBJ2-1, with D unresolved. The CDR3 extends over 11 amino acids. Trimming left V 7 bases short and J 12 bases short, with 14 bases between. Per the germline V gene, CDR1 is SGHRS and CDR2 is YFSETQ. The CDR3 DNA reads as TGCGCCAGCTCTCAGAATGATCGGCAGTTCTTC. Protein: CASSQNDRQFF.

This rearrangement joins TRBV11-1 to TRBJ2-1, with 10 bases matching TRBD2. Germline assignment: CDR1 SGHAT and CDR2 FQDESV (reference sequence). The CDR3 covers 16 residues. V lost 4 bases to trimming and J lost 10 bases; unmatched junction nucleotides: 13. In DNA, the CDR3 is TGTGCCAGCAGCTACCCCAAAGCGGGAGGGCCGGAGGAGCAGTTCTTC. The encoded protein is CASSYPKAGGPEEQFF.

The chain carries TRBV12-3 or TRBV12-4 and TRBJ2-1; 8 bases fit TRBD2. This CDR3 has 16 residues. The J segment lost 3 bases and the V segment lost 1 base, leaving 5 bases of the junction unmatched. DNA of the CDR3: TGTGCCAGCAGTTTAGGGCTAGCGGGCGTCTACAATGAGCAGTTCTTC. Amino acids: CASSLGLAGVYNEQFF.

This chain uses TRBV4-1 with TRBJ1-1, with D hard to call. Germline CDR1 MGHRA, CDR2 YSYEKL. The CDR3 has 14 amino acids. V lost 1 base and J 3 bases, leaving 9 bases between the germline ends. The DNA of the CDR3 is TGCGCCAGCAGCCAAGGGGGTTTGGACACTGAAGCTTTCTTT. It translates to CASSQGGLDTEAFF.

V gene TRBV28 combines with J gene TRBJ1-2; no reliable D call. The CDR3 is 14 amino acids. V lost 2 bases, J lost 7 bases, and 14 bases lay in between. Germline CDR1 reads MDHEN; CDR2 reads SYDVKM. CDR3 DNA sequence: TGTGCCAGCAGTTTACTTCCCGAGAGAGGTGGCTACACCTTC. Translation: CASSLLPERGGYTF.

Notes on this clonotype: The junction departs from germline at one end; a sequencing error may be responsible. The rearrangement joins TRBV20-1 to TRBJ2-3; D might be TRBD1 (6 bases). The CDR3 covers 14 residues. CDR1 and CDR2 from the germline V gene are DFQATT and SNEGSKA (reference sequence). The CDR3, as DNA: TGCAGTGTCCCACAGGGCCCATACACAGGTACGCAGTATTTT. Translated, it gives CSVPQGPYTGTQYF.

This clonotype was counted between two and nine times. The J gene is TRBJ1-3, the V gene TRBV11-2; D perhaps matches TRBD1 (5 bases). Between the trimmed V and J ends, which lost 1 base and 7 bases, there was a span of 11 bases. CDR3 length: 14 amino acids. Germline V gives CDR1 SGHAT, CDR2 FQNNGV. As DNA, the CDR3 is TGTGCCAGCAGCTTAGTCGGACATTCGAACACCATATATTTT. As protein: CASSLVGHSNTIYF.

A single count supports this clonotype. The chain uses TRBV6-1 and TRBJ2-4; D remains ambiguous. Germline CDR1 MNHNS, CDR2 SASEGT. V was pared by 8 bases and J by 3 bases, with 11 bases between. The CDR3 covers 13 residues. CDR3: CASASQGKNIQYF. In DNA, the CDR3 is TGTGCCAGCGCTTCCCAAGGCAAAAACATTCAGTACTTC.

This clonotype appeared a few times. The chain is built from TRBV20-1 and TRBJ2-7; unclear D gene. The CDR3 has 10 residues. Trimming pared 5 bases from V and 7 bases from J, leaving 9 bases between. Germline CDR1 reads DFQATT; CDR2 reads SNEGSKA (reference sequence). CDR3 sequence: CSAQKAEQYF. The CDR3, as DNA: TGCAGTGCTCAGAAGGCGGAGCAGTACTTC.

The chain combines TRBV11-1 with TRBJ2-5; D not certain. Trimming stripped 5 bases from V and 4 bases from J, with 17 bases between. The CDR3 loop spans 15 amino acids. The germline CDR1 and CDR2 sequences are SGHAT and FQDESV (reference sequence). The CDR3 DNA follows: TGTGCCAGCAGCCCTCAATCATCGGTCAGAGAGACCCAGTACTTC. Protein product: CASSPQSSVRETQYF.

This clonotype has more than one count but fewer than ten. The gene calls are TRBV20-1 and TRBJ2-1; D remains ambiguous. The CDR3 loop spans 13 amino acids. Per the germline V gene, CDR1 is DFQATT and CDR2 is SNEGSKA (reference sequence). Trimming stripped 5 bases from V and 3 bases from J, with 11 bases between. The CDR3 spells CSALKDLYNEQFF. In DNA form, the CDR3 reads TGCAGTGCTTTGAAGGACCTCTACAATGAGCAGTTCTTC.

The rearrangement uses TRBV29-1 and TRBJ2-7; D uncertain. This CDR3 contains 12 residues. Per germline, CDR1 SQVTM and CDR2 ANQGSEA. Trimming shortened V by 7 bases and J by 0 bases, and 10 bases separated the two germline ends. DNA of the CDR3: TGCAGCGCCACCCGTAGCTCCTACGAGCAGTACTTC. Protein product: CSATRSSYEQYF.

The V gene is TRBV12-3 or TRBV12-4, the J gene TRBJ1-3; D unresolved. The V end was cut by 6 bases, the J end by 2 bases, with 11 bases between. The CDR3 covers 14 residues. The CDR3 sequence: CASSPDWAGNTIYF. DNA for the CDR3: TGTGCCAGCAGCCCCGACTGGGCTGGAAACACCATATATTTT.

The chain links TRBV25-1 to TRBJ1-1; unclear D gene. The ends were cut back, 7 bases at V and 1 base at J, with 7 bases in the middle. Germline V gene data show CDR1 as MGHDK and CDR2 as SYGVNS. This CDR3 comprises 12 residues. Here the CDR3 reads CASNKGNTEAFF. CDR3 nucleotides: TGTGCCAGCAACAAGGGGAACACTGAAGCTTTCTTT.

Only one count was recorded for this clonotype. The chain combines TRBV4-1 with TRBJ2-2; unclear D gene. This CDR3 is 14 amino acids long. Between the trimmed V and J ends, which lost 3 bases and 4 bases, there was a span of 9 bases. Germline loops: CDR1 MGHRA, CDR2 YSYEKL. DNA for the CDR3: TGCGCCAGCAGCCATTCTTCTATCACCGGGGAGCTGTTTTTT. Residues: CASSHSSITGELFF.

This clonotype was counted only a few times. The J gene is TRBJ2-1, the V gene TRBV18; D uncertain. The germline V and J ends were trimmed by 8 bases and 7 bases, with 12 bases remaining between them. Germline-derived CDR1 and CDR2 are KGHSH and LQKENI. The CDR3 spans 12 residues. CDR3 nucleotides: TGTGCCAGCGGGGTTAAAGGGAATGAGCAGTTCTTC. It encodes CASGVKGNEQFF.

The chain couples TRBV27 to TRBJ1-2; D ambiguous. Trimming pared 6 bases from V and 0 bases from J, leaving 8 bases between. Germline CDR1 reads MNHEY; CDR2 reads SMNVEV (reference sequence). The CDR3 consists of 13 residues. The CDR3 sequence: CASRSRTNYGYTF. The DNA of the CDR3 is TGTGCCAGCAGGTCCAGGACTAACTATGGCTACACCTTC.

V and J are TRBV6-6 and TRBJ2-2; 7 bases agree with TRBD2. Per germline, CDR1 MNHNY and CDR2 SVGAGI (reference sequence). The CDR3 loop spans 14 amino acids. After removal of 7 bases from V and 4 bases from J, the junction contained 6 bases not matched to a gene. CDR3 region: CASTESGVTGELFF. In DNA form, the CDR3 reads TGTGCCAGCACTGAGAGCGGGGTCACCGGGGAGCTGTTTTTT.

The chain combines TRBV5-1 with TRBJ2-7; D gene unclear. The V end lost 1 base, the J end lost 3 bases, and 17 bases lay between the germline ends. In germline, CDR1 is SGHRS, CDR2 YFSETQ. This CDR3 region has 16 residues. The CDR3 protein is CASSLPDQPADYEQYF. CDR3 in DNA: TGCGCCAGCAGCTTGCCCGATCAACCCGCCGACTACGAGCAGTACTTC. Together with reference TRBV5-1 and TRBJ2-7, the CDR3 gives the full variable domain: KAGVTQTPRYLIKTRGQQVTLSCSPISGHRSVSWYQQTPGQGLQFLFEYFSETQRNKGNFPGRFSGRQFSNSRSEMNVSTLELGDSALYLCASSLPDQPADYEQYFGPGTRLTVT.

This chain's CDR3 is CASSRSTGDTQYF. The CDR3 DNA reads TGTGCCAGCAGTCGCTCAACAGGGGATACGCAGTATTTT. The rearrangement uses TRBV28 and TRBJ2-3, with D maybe TRBD1 (6 bases). CDR1 and CDR2 (germline): MDHEN, SYDVKM. The V gene lost 5 bases and the J gene lost 6 bases, with 12 bases spanning the gap. This CDR3 contains 13 residues. The variable domain in full, with the rest retrieved from reference TRBV28 and TRBJ2-3, is DVKVTQSSRYLVKRTGEKVFLECVQDMDHENMFWYRQDPGLGLRLIYFSYDVKMKEKGDIPEGYSVSREKKERFSLILESASTNQTSMYLCASSRSTGDTQYFGPGTRLTVL.

The chain combines TRBV10-3 with TRBJ2-5; 10 nucleotides line up with TRBD2. V lost 7 bases and J lost 5; bases outside the gene matches: 10. The CDR3 runs 15 residues. CDR1 is ENHRY, CDR2 SYGVKD, per germline. The CDR3 spells CAIIKIPGLAETQYF. CDR3 in DNA: TGTGCCATCATCAAGATACCGGGACTAGCGGAGACCCAGTACTTC.

A remark on this clonotype: Germline is not matched at one junction end, which may reflect a read error. The chain carries TRBV30 and TRBJ2-7; D gene uncertain. The germline CDR1 and CDR2 sequences are GTSNPN and SVGIG (reference sequence). There are 13 residues in the CDR3. The CDR3: CAWSDGSSYEQHF. CDR3 sequence (DNA): TGTGCCTGGAGTGACGGTAGCTCCTACGAGCAGCACTTC.

This chain uses TRBV5-4 with TRBJ1-3; D is possibly TRBD1 (5 bases). The germline gives CDR1 SGHNT, CDR2 YYREEE (reference sequence). With 4 bases removed from V and 7 bases from J, the gap between germline ends came to 15 bases. The CDR3 has 14 residues. In DNA, the CDR3 is TGTGCCAGCAGCCCGGGGACCGCACGGAACACCATATATTTT. Encoded protein: CASSPGTARNTIYF.

The chain combines TRBV7-6 with TRBJ1-6, with 8 bases aligning to TRBD1. The CDR3 consists of 16 residues. V shed 5 bases, J shed 7 bases, and the junction held 10 bases outside the gene matches. The germline CDR1 and CDR2 sequences are SGHVS and FNYEAQ. In DNA form, the CDR3 reads TGTGCCAGCAGCCTCGGGACAGGAACTTTCAATTCACCCCTCCACTTT. As protein: CASSLGTGTFNSPLHF.

This chain joins TRBV11-2 and TRBJ2-3; a weak D match, TRBD2 (6 bases). The CDR3 has 14 amino acids. Per germline, CDR1 SGHAT and CDR2 FQNNGV. Trimming left V 5 bases short and J 1 base short, with 10 bases between. In DNA, the CDR3 is TGTGCCAGCAGCCCAAGACTAGGCACAGATACGCAGTATTTT. Residues: CASSPRLGTDTQYF.

The J gene is TRBJ2-1, the V gene TRBV20-1, with TRBD2 matching 8 bases. V trimming: 6 bases; J trimming: 6 bases; junction bases outside the gene matches: 10. This CDR3 is built from 14 residues. CDR1 is DFQATT, CDR2 SNEGSKA, per germline (reference sequence). CDR3 amino acids: CSARRGLGVNEQFF. The CDR3 DNA follows: TGCAGTGCCAGGAGGGGACTAGGCGTCAATGAGCAGTTCTTC.

The chain uses TRBV19 and TRBJ2-2; either TRBD1 or TRBD2 may fit D (5 bases each). Germline CDR1 LNHDA, CDR2 SQIVND (reference sequence). The ends were cut back, 6 bases at V and 7 bases at J, with 18 bases in the middle. This CDR3 spans 15 amino acids. The DNA for the CDR3 is TGTGCCAGTAGGACCGGGGCGCACACTTACGGGGAGCTGTTTTTT. It codes for CASRTGAHTYGELFF.

The chain has TRBV14 and TRBJ2-7; TRBD2 is a possible D gene (6 bases). V was pared by 4 bases and J by 3 bases, with 10 bases between. The CDR3 runs to 13 residues. The V gene's germline CDR1 is SGHDN and CDR2 FVKESK. The CDR3 spells CASSLGSIYEQYF. CDR3 in DNA: TGTGCCAGCAGCCTCGGGAGTATCTACGAGCAGTACTTC.

The genes are TRBV4-1 and TRBJ2-1; D is undetermined. The CDR3 is 16 residues long. Germline CDR1 reads MGHRA; CDR2 reads YSYEKL. Trimming took off 1 base at V and 7 bases at J, with 17 bases between the two ends. The CDR3 loop reads CASSQGSQVLGNEQFF. CDR3 DNA sequence: TGCGCCAGCAGCCAAGGGTCCCAGGTCCTAGGGAATGAGCAGTTCTTC.

V is TRBV11-2 and J is TRBJ1-6; no reliable D call. V gave up 4 bases and J gave up 0 bases, with 7 bases separating them. CDR1 is SGHAT and CDR2 is FQNNGV in the germline V gene. This CDR3 has 15 amino acids. The CDR3 reads CASSYLSSYNSPLHF. The CDR3 coding sequence is TGTGCCAGCAGCTACCTGAGCTCCTATAATTCACCCCTCCACTTT. The complete variable domain, with remaining parts taken from reference TRBV11-2 and TRBJ1-6, reads EAGVAQSPRYKIIEKRQSVAFWCNPISGHATLYWYQQILGQGPKLLIQFQNNGVVDDSQLPKDRFSAERLKGVDSTLKIQPAKLEDSAVYLCASSYLSSYNSPLHFGNGTRLTVT.

In this sample, this clonotype turned up a few times. The gene calls are TRBV27 and TRBJ1-5; D unclear. This CDR3 has 13 residues. The V gene's germline CDR1 is MNHEY and CDR2 SMNVEV (reference sequence). The V and J ends lost 3 bases and 4 bases respectively, with 7 bases between them. CDR3 region: CASSFLGNQPQHF. CDR3 nucleotide sequence: TGTGCCAGCAGTTTCCTCGGGAATCAGCCCCAGCATTTT.

The chain uses TRBV2 and TRBJ2-7, with D possibly called TRBD1 or TRBD2 (5 bases each). The length of the CDR3 is 14 residues. CDR1 is SNHLY and CDR2 is FYNNEI in the germline V gene. The ends were cut back, 6 bases at V and 2 bases at J, with 14 bases in the middle. CDR3 in amino acids: CASSLGTSPYEQYF. The CDR3, as DNA: TGTGCCAGCAGCTTGGGGACCAGCCCCTACGAGCAGTACTTC.